A single sample is the source of the 19 T cell receptor beta chains below, sequenced in a study of CD8 T cells in cerebrospinal fluid in Alzheimer's disease. TCRdb re-analyzed the 10x single-cell sequencing reads; it lists each CDR3 protein once, without DNA. In total, the table holds over a thousand distinct CDR3 sequences. Sequenced input: cerebrospinal fluid. The receptors shown here come from a human donor with mild cognitive impairment.

This clonotype shows up as medium-sized by frequency. The chain carries TRBV7-2 and TRBJ1-1; TCRdb's D gene call, TRBD1, goes unchecked for lack of DNA. The CDR3 covers 13 residues. Germline CDR1 is SGHTA and CDR2 is FQGNSA. This CDR3 is CASSLRGGTEAFF.

This clonotype shows up as medium-sized by frequency. The CDR3 loop reads CASSITRGSNNEQFF. This rearrangement joins TRBV19 to TRBJ2-1; TCRdb's D call of TRBD1 is untestable without DNA. The CDR3 is 15 amino acids. Germline V gene lookup returns CDR1 LNHDA and CDR2 SQIVND (reference sequence).

Measured by frequency, this clonotype is medium-sized. The rearrangement links TRBV12-3 or TRBV12-4 to TRBJ1-3; with no DNA, the TCRdb D assignment of TRBD1 cannot be verified. This CDR3 contains 16 residues. The CDR3 protein is CASSFDDRAAGNTIYF.

This clonotype is called large based on its frequency. J is TRBJ2-5 and V is TRBV11-2; TCRdb lists TRBD1, though no DNA is available to test this call. Germline lookup yields CDR1 SGHAT and CDR2 FQNNGV. This CDR3 has 14 residues. Here the CDR3 reads CASSREPGSETQYF.

Considering frequency, this clonotype is medium-sized. This chain joins TRBV20-1 and TRBJ1-5. Looked up from germline, CDR1 is DFQATT and CDR2 is SNEGSKA (reference sequence). The CDR3 extends over 12 amino acids. CDR3 amino acids: CSATSGNQPQHF.

By frequency, this clonotype is large. This chain joins TRBV2 and TRBJ2-5. CDR1 is SNHLY and CDR2 is FYNNEI in the germline V gene. This CDR3 spans 11 amino acids. The CDR3 loop is CASSYEETQYF. Variable domain in full (rest from reference TRBV2 and TRBJ2-5): EPEVTQTPSHQVTQMGQEVILRCVPISNHLYFYWYRQILGQKVEFLVSFYNNEISEKSEIFDDQFSVERPDGSNFTLKIRSTKLEDSAMYFCASSYEETQYFGPGTRLLVL.

The CDR3 protein is CASSVTYSYNEQFF. The chain links TRBV6-1 to TRBJ2-1. The CDR3 totals 14 residues. The germline V gene has CDR1 MNHNS and CDR2 SASEGT.

By frequency, this clonotype is medium-sized. The chain employs TRBV6-5 and TRBJ1-1; TCRdb's D call, TRBD1, is unchecked because there is no DNA. Germline CDR1 reads MNHEY; CDR2 reads SVGAGI. The CDR3 sequence is 12 residues long. The CDR3 sequence: CASSIPGSEAFF.

In terms of frequency, this clonotype is medium-sized. This CDR3 is CASSLQASFSYNSPLHF. The J gene is TRBJ1-6, the V gene TRBV7-8. In germline, CDR1 is SGHVS, CDR2 FQNEAQ. There are 17 residues in the CDR3.

This chain joins TRBV30 and TRBJ2-5; the TCRdb call, TRBD1, lacks DNA for checking. Germline loops: CDR1 GTSNPN, CDR2 SVGIG (reference sequence). This CDR3 has 13 residues. CDR3 amino acids: CAWSRGLRETQYF. The whole variable domain, filled in from reference TRBV30 and TRBJ2-5, reads SQTIHQWPATLVQPVGSPLSLECTVEGTSNPNLYWYRQAAGRGLQLLFYSVGIGQISSEVPQNLSASRPQDRQFILSSKKLLLSDSGFYLCAWSRGLRETQYFGPGTRLLVL.

By frequency, this clonotype registers large. The V call is TRBV9, the J call TRBJ1-6. Germline V gene data show CDR1 as SGDLS and CDR2 as YYNGEE. CDR3 length: 14 residues. CDR3 residues: CASSVGSEGSPLHF.

Frequency places this clonotype as large. V gene TRBV4-3 combines with J gene TRBJ1-2. The CDR3 is 13 residues long. Germline CDR1 LGHNA, CDR2 YSLEER. CDR3 loop: CASSRMGNYGYTF.

Measured by frequency, this clonotype is medium-sized. The rearrangement joins TRBV6-1 to TRBJ2-5. The CDR3 is 12 amino acids. Per the germline V gene, CDR1 is MNHNS and CDR2 is SASEGT. The CDR3 spells CASSIVAETQYF.

This clonotype is classed as large by frequency. CDR3 loop: CASSQEGWAGQNNEQFF. V gene TRBV14 combines with J gene TRBJ2-1; TCRdb selects TRBD1, and the lack of DNA leaves this call unchecked. Germline V gives CDR1 SGHDN, CDR2 FVKESK. The CDR3 has 17 residues.

This clonotype counts as medium-sized by frequency. This chain links TRBV19 with TRBJ1-1. Germline CDR1 reads LNHDA; CDR2 reads SQIVND (reference sequence). The CDR3 loop spans 13 amino acids. The CDR3 sequence is CASNFIGDTEAFF.

This clonotype is identified as medium-sized (0.01 to 0.1%) from frequency. V gene TRBV28 combines with J gene TRBJ1-1; TCRdb selects TRBD1, and the lack of DNA leaves this call unchecked. The CDR3 runs 15 residues. The germline CDR1 and CDR2 sequences are MDHEN and SYDVKM. This chain's CDR3 is CASSLGGRQNTEAFF.

This clonotype is classed as medium-sized (0.01 to 0.1%) by frequency. V is TRBV7-2 and J is TRBJ2-1; checking the TCRdb D call of TRBD1 is not possible without DNA. The CDR3 runs to 14 residues. The germline V gene has CDR1 SGHTA and CDR2 FQGNSA. The CDR3 sequence is CASSLVRGRDEQFF.

This clonotype is classed as medium-sized (0.01 to 0.1%) by frequency. The gene calls are TRBV20-1 and TRBJ2-5; TCRdb names TRBD2, which stays unverified in the absence of DNA. The CDR3 consists of 14 residues. The germline V gene encodes CDR1 DFQATT and CDR2 SNEGSKA (reference sequence). The CDR3: CSASTGGPGETQYF.

This clonotype ranks as medium-sized in terms of frequency. This sequence joins TRBV11-2 and TRBJ1-2; TCRdb's assignment of TRBD1 cannot be checked, as there is no DNA. The CDR3 is 16 residues long. Per germline, CDR1 SGHAT and CDR2 FQNNGV. The chain's CDR3 is CASSSEGTGGTYGYTF.